What follows are 28 T cell receptor beta chains derived from one specimen sequenced in a study of post-analysis software for immune sequencing data. Each TCR beta cDNA library carried unique molecular identifiers. TCRdb used MiXCR to reprocess the PCR reads, holding one entry per CDR3 protein. The repertoire holds about 200,000 distinct CDR3 sequences, with over 25% as singletons. No antigen is known for these receptors. General study points: The study found TRBV5-6, TRBV5-1 and TRBV20-1 among five TRBV segments more frequent in patients than controls.

The material sequenced was blood. All receptors derive from a girl aged 2 to 17 with multiple sclerosis.

A word on this clonotype: A junction boundary mismatches the germline segment, possibly from a read error. The chain has TRBV20-1 and TRBJ2-4; 7 bases agree with TRBD1. CDR3 length: 17 amino acids. CDR1 is DFQATT and CDR2 is SNEGSKA in the germline V gene (reference sequence). The CDR3 sequence is CSAPPPTGLTVKSIQYF. CDR3 in DNA: TGCAGTGCTCCACCGCCGACAGGGCTTACAGTTAAAAGCATTCAGTACTTC.

Concerning this clonotype: The junction departs from the called germline gene at one end, perhaps through a read error. This chain links TRBV20-1 with TRBJ2-2; the D call may be TRBD1 or TRBD2 (6 bases each). Germline V lookup: CDR1 DFQATT, CDR2 SNEGSKA (reference sequence). The CDR3 has 15 amino acids. Here the CDR3 DNA reads TGCAGTGCTAGCCCACACGGACATCATAGGGGGGAGCGGTTTTTT. This encodes CSASPHGHHRGERFF.

This clonotype was detected only a few times. A much larger clone lies one base from this, so it may be a read error. The J gene is TRBJ2-1, the V gene TRBV29-1; D possibly uses TRBD1 or TRBD2 (5 bases each). The DNA end is a closer match to TRBJ2-7, so the J assignment may be wrong. The CDR3 is made up of 13 amino acids. Germline values: CDR1 SQVTM, CDR2 ANQGSEA. The CDR3 DNA reads TGCAGCGCCCTCCGGGACCGATACAATGAGCAGTACTTC. It translates to CSALRDRYNEQYF.

About this clonotype: This could be a read error, since a much larger clone is one nucleotide away. The chain links TRBV29-1 to TRBJ1-2; the match to TRBD1 covers 7 bases. There are 14 residues in the CDR3. Germline CDR1 and CDR2: SQVTM and ANQGSEA. V lost 6 bases and J lost 2; bases outside the gene matches: 9. This CDR3 reads CSVKAVTGNYGYTF. The CDR3 region has the DNA TGCAGCGTAAAGGCTGTGACAGGGAACTATGGCTACACCTTC.

Note on this clonotype: At one boundary the junction diverges from the germline segment, which might be a read error. The genes are TRBV3-1 and TRBJ2-6, with TRBD2 matching 7 bases. The CDR3 sequence is 16 residues long. Looked up from germline, CDR1 is LGHDT and CDR2 is YNNKEL (reference sequence). CDR3 region: CASSYGGSSGANVQTF. The CDR3 bases are TGTGCCAGCAGCTATGGCGGGAGCTCTGGGGCCAACGTCCAGACTTTC.

This clonotype was detected many times. The chain has TRBV7-2 and TRBJ2-1, with TRBD1 identical over 9 bases. This CDR3 has 16 amino acids. V gave up 7 bases and J gave up 9 bases; unmatched junction bases: 16. Germline V gene sequence: CDR1 SGHTA, CDR2 FQGNSA. CDR3 region: CASTPKAGTGYTEQFF. As DNA, the CDR3 is TGTGCCAGCACCCCCAAGGCCGGGACAGGGTATACTGAGCAGTTCTTC.

This clonotype has at least ten counts. The CDR3 DNA is TGTGCCAGCAGACAGACAGTCTCCTACGAGCAGTACTTC. It codes for CASRQTVSYEQYF. This chain uses TRBV6-1 with TRBJ2-7; D is possibly TRBD1 (5 bases). Trimming took 6 bases from V and 0 from J, leaving 9 bases between them. From germline, CDR1 is MNHNS and CDR2 SASEGT. The CDR3 is 13 residues long.

As concerns this clonotype: One base away lies a much larger clone, so this may be a sequencing read error. The J gene is TRBJ1-2, the V gene TRBV5-1, with D perhaps TRBD1 (5 bases). V gave up 1 base and J gave up 6 bases, with 16 bases separating them. This CDR3 region has 15 residues. CDR1 SGHRS and CDR2 YFSETQ come from the germline V gene. The CDR3 region is CASSLMGRGIDGYTF. The DNA for the CDR3 is TGCGCCAGCAGCTTGATGGGACGGGGCATCGATGGCTACACCTTC.

This clonotype showed up just a few times. The genes are TRBV18 and TRBJ2-3, with TRBD2 matching over 7 bases. Trimming at V came to 6 bases and at J to 0 bases, leaving 3 bases not matched to a gene. Germline-derived CDR1 and CDR2 are KGHSH and LQKENI. The CDR3 totals 14 residues. This CDR3 reads CASSLADSTDTQYF. CDR3 in DNA: TGTGCCAGCTCTCTAGCGGATAGCACAGATACGCAGTATTTT.

This clonotype was detected a few times. V gene TRBV5-1 combines with J gene TRBJ1-1; a possible D gene is TRBD1 (6 bases). The length of the CDR3 is 16 residues. Per germline, CDR1 SGHRS and CDR2 YFSETQ. With 4 bases removed from V and 0 bases from J, the gap between germline ends came to 16 bases. CDR3 sequence reads: CASSHRGQKVNTEAFF. The DNA for the CDR3 is TGCGCCAGCAGCCATAGAGGACAGAAGGTGAACACTGAAGCTTTCTTT.

Only one count was recorded for this clonotype. The chain employs TRBV7-2 and TRBJ1-5; D not certain. V lost 3 bases and J 11 bases, leaving 20 bases between the germline ends. CDR1 and CDR2 (germline): SGHTA, FQGNSA. The CDR3 covers 15 residues. The CDR3 spells CASSLAEGIGMSQHF. Here the CDR3 DNA reads TGTGCCAGCAGCTTGGCTGAGGGTATAGGAATGTCCCAGCATTTT. Full variable domain (missing parts from reference TRBV7-2 and TRBJ1-5): GAGVSQSPSNKVTEKGKDVELRCDPISGHTALYWYRQSLGQGLEFLIYFQGNSAPDKSGLPSDRFSAERTGGSVSTLTIQRTQQEDSAVYLCASSLAEGIGMSQHFGDGTRLSIL.

This clonotype has a count of ten or more. The rearrangement joins TRBV12-3 or TRBV12-4 to TRBJ2-6; 7 bases align to TRBD2. This CDR3 is 16 amino acids long. V was pared by 8 bases and J by 0 bases, with 7 bases of the junction left unmatched. The CDR3 DNA reads as TGTGCCAGCGGAGCGGGACCGTACTCTGGGGCCAACGTCCTGACTTTC. As protein: CASGAGPYSGANVLTF.

V usage is TRBV6-1 and J usage is TRBJ1-2; D is unclear. Germline CDR1 MNHNS, CDR2 SASEGT. V was shortened by 3 bases and J by 0 bases, with 2 bases between the two germline ends. CDR3 length equals 12 residues. The CDR3 loop reads CASSDPNYGYTF. CDR3 nucleotides: TGTGCCAGCAGTGATCCTAACTATGGCTACACCTTC.

The V and J genes are TRBV5-1 and TRBJ1-5, with D perhaps TRBD1 (6 bases). Trimming took 4 bases from V and 8 from J, leaving 19 bases between them. Germline lookup yields CDR1 SGHRS and CDR2 YFSETQ. The length of the CDR3 is 15 residues. CDR3: CASSGRGQGREPQHF. The CDR3 coding sequence is TGCGCCAGCAGCGGCCGGGGGCAGGGGAGAGAGCCCCAGCATTTT.

This clonotype was seen many times. The J gene is TRBJ1-4, the V gene TRBV29-1; perhaps TRBD1 as D (5 bases). This CDR3 comprises 13 residues. Trimming pared 3 bases from V and 8 bases from J, leaving 13 bases between. Germline values: CDR1 SQVTM, CDR2 ANQGSEA. The CDR3 loop is CSVDGGAGEKLFF. The DNA of the CDR3 is TGCAGCGTTGATGGCGGGGCAGGGGAAAAACTGTTTTTT.

This clonotype has a count of ten or more. The chain joins TRBV29-1 to TRBJ2-1, with D maybe TRBD2 (5 bases). Germline V gene data show CDR1 as SQVTM and CDR2 as ANQGSEA. The CDR3 loop spans 14 amino acids. Trimming pared 4 bases from V and 0 bases from J, leaving 10 bases between. The CDR3 protein is CSVVREDSYNEQFF. Written as DNA, the CDR3 is TGCAGCGTTGTGAGGGAAGACTCCTACAATGAGCAGTTCTTC.

The chain carries TRBV27 and TRBJ2-5; 12 nucleotides line up with TRBD1. The germline CDR1 and CDR2 sequences are MNHEY and SMNVEV (reference sequence). The CDR3 contains 16 residues. The V and J ends lost 7 bases and 11 bases, in that order; junction bases with no gene match: 17. The CDR3 spells CASTFIGTGGSPEQYF. In DNA, the CDR3 is TGTGCCAGCACCTTTATCGGGACAGGGGGCTCCCCAGAGCAGTACTTC.

This clonotype was counted ten times or more. This rearrangement joins TRBV28 to TRBJ2-3, with 7 bases fitting TRBD2. Looked up from germline, CDR1 is MDHEN and CDR2 is SYDVKM. CDR3 length: 12 amino acids. With 10 bases clipped from V and 5 bases from J, the junction kept 6 bases outside the gene matches. CDR3 protein: CATLAWEDTQYF. The CDR3 nucleotides are TGTGCCACACTAGCGTGGGAAGATACGCAGTATTTT.

This chain joins TRBV30 and TRBJ2-2; D may correspond to TRBD1 or TRBD2 (7 bases each). The CDR3 loop spans 15 amino acids. Germline CDR1 GTSNPN, CDR2 SVGIG (reference sequence). Trimming took off 2 bases at V and 2 bases at J, with 12 bases between the two ends. DNA of the CDR3: TGTGCCTGGAGTCAGGGGGGGATAAACACCGGGGAGCTGTTTTTT. It codes for CAWSQGGINTGELFF. Supplemented by reference TRBV30 and TRBJ2-2, the full variable domain reads SQTIHQWPATLVQPVGSPLSLECTVEGTSNPNLYWYRQAAGRGLQLLFYSVGIGQISSEVPQNLSASRPQDRQFILSSKKLLLSDSGFYLCAWSQGGINTGELFFGEGSRLTVL.

The chain recombines TRBV4-1 with TRBJ1-2; D is undetermined. This CDR3 contains 16 residues. Germline CDR1 and CDR2: MGHRA and YSYEKL. V was shortened by 0 bases and J by 4 bases, with 15 bases between the two germline ends. CDR3 protein: CASSQDPEEGGYGYTF. The CDR3, as DNA: TGCGCCAGCAGCCAAGATCCGGAGGAGGGAGGCTATGGCTACACCTTC.

This chain connects TRBV5-1 to TRBJ1-4; D perhaps matches TRBD1 (6 bases). V lost 1 base and J 8 bases, leaving 12 bases between the germline ends. Germline CDR1 and CDR2: SGHRS and YFSETQ. The CDR3 consists of 14 residues. CDR3 loop: CASSLSRGREKLFF. CDR3 DNA: TGCGCCAGCAGCTTGTCCAGGGGTCGGGAAAAACTGTTTTTT. The whole variable domain, filled in from reference TRBV5-1 and TRBJ1-4, reads KAGVTQTPRYLIKTRGQQVTLSCSPISGHRSVSWYQQTPGQGLQFLFEYFSETQRNKGNFPGRFSGRQFSNSRSEMNVSTLELGDSALYLCASSLSRGREKLFFGSGTQLSVL.

The rearrangement links TRBV5-6 to TRBJ1-4; D ambiguous. The V gene lost 1 base and the J gene lost 6 bases, with 4 bases spanning the gap. The CDR3 sequence is 12 residues long. Germline V gives CDR1 SGHDT, CDR2 YYEEEE. The CDR3 DNA follows: TGTGCCAGCAGCTTGTCGGATGAAAAACTGTTTTTT. Its protein is CASSLSDEKLFF.

The rearrangement joins TRBV7-9 to TRBJ2-5; 13 nucleotides line up with TRBD2. The V segment lost 4 bases and the J segment 5 bases; nucleotides outside the gene matches: 10. CDR3 size: 17 residues. CDR1 and CDR2 (germline): SEHNR, FQNEAQ (reference sequence). The CDR3 loop reads CASSSGLAGVSFETQYF. CDR3 coding DNA: TGTGCCAGCAGCTCCGGACTAGCGGGAGTGTCGTTTGAGACCCAGTACTTC.

Points on this clonotype: It may be a read error: a sequence one base away is much more abundant. The V and J genes are TRBV20-1 and TRBJ2-5, with 8 bases that match TRBD2. CDR1 and CDR2 from the germline V gene are DFQATT and SNEGSKA (reference sequence). The CDR3 is made up of 15 amino acids. In DNA form, the CDR3 reads TGCAGTGCTAGAGGCCCCGGGGGGGTACAAGGGACCCAGTACTTC. Its protein product is CSARGPGGVQGTQYF.

This clonotype was observed a few times. This sequence joins TRBV20-1 and TRBJ2-3; TRBD2 matches 9 bases. The germline V gene encodes CDR1 DFQATT and CDR2 SNEGSKA (reference sequence). CDR3 length: 18 amino acids. After removal of 1 base from V and 5 bases from J, the junction contained 16 bases not matched to a gene. The CDR3 DNA reads TGCAGTGCTAGAGCCCTCGGCGGGGGGGCCAGTAGAGTAGATACGCAGTATTTT. It specifies CSARALGGGASRVDTQYF.

The sample holds a few counts of this clonotype. This chain connects TRBV29-1 to TRBJ2-6; D perhaps matches TRBD2 (7 bases). In germline, CDR1 is SQVTM, CDR2 ANQGSEA. V was clipped by 6 bases and J by 3 bases, with 12 bases between them. CDR3 size: 14 residues. This CDR3 reads CSVSRGGGANVLTF. The DNA for the CDR3 is TGCAGCGTCTCTAGGGGGGGTGGGGCCAACGTCCTGACTTTC.

In its sample, this clonotype was seen a few times. The genes are TRBV6-5 and TRBJ1-1; a weak D match, TRBD1 (6 bases). CDR3 length: 16 residues. From germline, CDR1 is MNHEY and CDR2 SVGAGI. V lost 6 bases to trimming and J lost 0 bases, with 17 bases between them. As DNA, the CDR3 is TGTGCCAGCAGCCTCACAGGGCCCCCTATGAACACTGAAGCTTTCTTT. This sequence encodes CASSLTGPPMNTEAFF.

This clonotype was picked up many times. V is TRBV6-5 and J is TRBJ1-1, with D unresolved. The CDR3 loop spans 14 amino acids. Germline V gene data show CDR1 as MNHEY and CDR2 as SVGAGI. V was pared by 6 bases and J by 4 bases, with 15 bases between. The CDR3 sequence: CASSESLVVTEAFF. DNA of the CDR3: TGTGCCAGCAGCGAGTCCTTGGTCGTCACTGAAGCTTTCTTT.